This paragraph reports one T cell receptor (beta chain). The antigen remains undetermined. The ends were cut back, 1 base at V and 5 bases at J, with 11 bases in the middle. The CDR3 is made up of 15 amino acids. Germline V gene sequence: CDR1 LGHDT, CDR2 YNNKEL (reference sequence). The record originates from a study of blood T cells in healthy people across ages. Whole-study context: Roughly one uniquely barcoded beta molecule per two T cells was captured.

Extractions gave at least 5.5 micrograms of total RNA per sample. The study's findings and limits: Using unsorted PBMCs precluded a conclusive naive versus antigen-experienced comparison.

For the second PCR, which ran for about 7 to 12 cycles, a sample-barcoded 5' primer and a J-beta primer mix were used. Via MiXCR, TCRdb re-called the 5' RACE reads, giving one row per CDR3 protein. The sample consists of fewer than 1,000,000 distinct CDR3 sequences, less than 60% of them appearing once. The clonotype was recovered from a man older than 75 in good health. The chain carries TRBV3-1 and TRBJ1-4; no reliable D call. Sequenced input: blood. CDR3: CASSQVVQPNEKLFF. CDR3 in DNA: TGTGCCAGCAGCCAAGTGGTGCAGCCAAATGAAAAACTGTTTTTT.